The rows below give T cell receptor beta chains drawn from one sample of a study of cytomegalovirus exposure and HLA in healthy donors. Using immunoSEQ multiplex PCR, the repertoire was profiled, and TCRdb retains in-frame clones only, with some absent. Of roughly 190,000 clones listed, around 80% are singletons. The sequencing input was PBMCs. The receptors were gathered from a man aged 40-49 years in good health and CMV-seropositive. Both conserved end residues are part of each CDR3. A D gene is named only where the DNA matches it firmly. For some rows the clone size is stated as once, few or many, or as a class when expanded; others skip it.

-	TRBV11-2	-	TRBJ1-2	TGTGCCAGCAGCTTATCATTCGGTGATAATGGCTACACCTTC	CASSLSFGDNGYTF
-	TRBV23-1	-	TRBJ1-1	TGCGCCAGCCTAACGCCCGGTGAAGCTTTCTTT	CASLTPGEAFF
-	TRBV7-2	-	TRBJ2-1	TGTGCCAGCAGCTTGAGGGCAGACTCCTACAATGAGCAGTTCTTC	CASSLRADSYNEQFF
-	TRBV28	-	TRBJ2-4	TGTGCCAGCAGTTTTAGTATTACAGAAAACATTCAGTACTTC	CASSFSITENIQYF
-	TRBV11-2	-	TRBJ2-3	TGTGCCAGCAGCTTAGATCCCAGCGGGAGCACAGATACGCAGTATTTT	CASSLDPSGSTDTQYF
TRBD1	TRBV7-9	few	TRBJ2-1	TGTGCCAGCAACTCGGGACAGCACTCTCCTAATGAGCAGTTCTTC	CASNSGQHSPNEQFF
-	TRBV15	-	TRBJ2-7	TGTGCCACCAGCAGAGATCCAGGATTCCAAGAGCAGTACTTC	CATSRDPGFQEQYF
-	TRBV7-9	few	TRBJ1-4	TGTGCCAGCAGCTTAGTCACAGGGTTTGGAGGTTCTAATGAAAAACTGTTTTTT	CASSLVTGFGGSNEKLFF
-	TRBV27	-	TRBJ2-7	TGTGCCAGCAGTTTGGGAGTTGGCGGGGGCCCGAGCTCCTACGAGCAGTACTTC	CASSLGVGGGPSSYEQYF
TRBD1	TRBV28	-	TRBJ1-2	TGTGCCAGCAGCGTCATGGGACAGGGGGCCGGCTACACCTTC	CASSVMGQGAGYTF
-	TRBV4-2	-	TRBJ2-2	TGTGCCAGCAGCCAAGACCACTACTTGCTGTTTTTT	CASSQDHYLLFF
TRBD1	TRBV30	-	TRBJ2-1	TGTGCCTGGAGTGTACAGGGGTATGAGCAGTTCTTC	CAWSVQGYEQFF
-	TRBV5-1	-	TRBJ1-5	TGCGCCAGCAGCTTAGGGGGTCGGGGCAATCAGCCCCAGCATTTT	CASSLGGRGNQPQHF
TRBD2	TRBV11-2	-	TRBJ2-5	TGTGCCAGCAGTTCTGTTCGGACTAGCGGGGGGCCTTTGGAAGAGACCCAGTACTTC	CASSSVRTSGGPLEETQYF
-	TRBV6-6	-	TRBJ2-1	TGTGCCAGCAGTTATAGCCGGTCTCACAATGAGCAGTTCTTC	CASSYSRSHNEQFF
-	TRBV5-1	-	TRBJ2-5	TGCGCCAGCTCCCCGGCAGGGGGGGAGACCCAGTACTTC	CASSPAGGETQYF
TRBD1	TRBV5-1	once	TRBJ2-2	TGCGCCAGCAGCTGGGACAGCGGTTACGGGGAGCTGTTTTTT	CASSWDSGYGELFF
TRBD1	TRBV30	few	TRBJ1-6	TGTGCCTGGACCTTCCAGGGGGCTTTACCCCTCCACTTT	CAWTFQGALPLHF
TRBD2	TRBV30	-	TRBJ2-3	TGTGCCTGGAGCGGACTAGCGGGGGGGCTCAGTAGCACAGATACGCAGTATTTT	CAWSGLAGGLSSTDTQYF
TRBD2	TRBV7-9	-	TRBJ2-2	TGTGCCGGGCGGGAGGACGGCGGGGAGCTGTTTTTT	CAGREDGGELFF